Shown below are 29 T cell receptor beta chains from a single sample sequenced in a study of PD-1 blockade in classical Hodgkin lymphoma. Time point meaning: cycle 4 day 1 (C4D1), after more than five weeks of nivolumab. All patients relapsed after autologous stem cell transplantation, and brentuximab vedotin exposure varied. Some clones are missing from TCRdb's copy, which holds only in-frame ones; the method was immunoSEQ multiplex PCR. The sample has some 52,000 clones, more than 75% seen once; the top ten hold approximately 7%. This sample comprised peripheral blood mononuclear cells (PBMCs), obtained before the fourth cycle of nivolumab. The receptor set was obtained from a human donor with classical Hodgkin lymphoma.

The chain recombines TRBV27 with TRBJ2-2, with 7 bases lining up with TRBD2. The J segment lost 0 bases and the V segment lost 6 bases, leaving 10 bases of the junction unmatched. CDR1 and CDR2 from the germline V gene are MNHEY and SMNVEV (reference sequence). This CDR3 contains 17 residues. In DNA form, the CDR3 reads TGTGCCAGCAGCCCCTGGGCTAGCGGAGCGAACACCGGGGAGCTGTTTTTT. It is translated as CASSPWASGANTGELFF.

In DNA form, the CDR3 reads TGCAGTGCTCCCGATACGCAGTATTTT. This gives the protein CSAPDTQYF. J is TRBJ2-3 and V is TRBV20-1; no reliable D call. V lost 5 bases and J 6 bases, leaving 3 bases between the germline ends. Germline V lookup: CDR1 DFQATT, CDR2 SNEGSKA (reference sequence). There are 9 residues in the CDR3.

The CDR3 bases are TGTGCCAGTAGCGACCGACAGGGGAGGATGGCTTTCTTT. Translating gives CASSDRQGRMAFF. The V and J genes are TRBV19 and TRBJ1-1, with 8 positions matching TRBD1. Per germline, CDR1 LNHDA and CDR2 SQIVND (reference sequence). CDR3 size: 13 residues. Trimming at V came to 6 bases and at J to 11 bases, leaving 11 bases not matched to a gene.

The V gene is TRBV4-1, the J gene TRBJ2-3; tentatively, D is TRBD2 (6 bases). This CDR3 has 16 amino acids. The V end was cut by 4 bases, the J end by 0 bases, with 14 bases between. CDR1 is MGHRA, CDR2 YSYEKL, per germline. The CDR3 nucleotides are TGCGCCAGCAGCCCCCACCGACGGGGGAGCACAGATACGCAGTATTTT. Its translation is CASSPHRRGSTDTQYF.

The CDR3: CASSDSGGTYEQYF. CDR3 DNA sequence: TGTGCCAGCAGTGACTCCGGCGGGACCTACGAGCAGTACTTC. The chain uses TRBV6-4 and TRBJ2-7; a possible D gene is TRBD2 (6 bases). Germline V lookup: CDR1 MRHNA, CDR2 SNTAGT. This CDR3 is built from 14 residues. V dropped 0 bases and J dropped 2 bases, with 8 bases sitting between them.

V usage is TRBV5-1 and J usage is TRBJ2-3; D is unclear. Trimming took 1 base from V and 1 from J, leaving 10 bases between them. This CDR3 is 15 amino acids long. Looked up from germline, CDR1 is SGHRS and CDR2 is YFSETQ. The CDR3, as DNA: TGCGCCAGCAGCTTGTGGAGTACGGGCACAGATACGCAGTATTTT. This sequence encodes CASSLWSTGTDTQYF.

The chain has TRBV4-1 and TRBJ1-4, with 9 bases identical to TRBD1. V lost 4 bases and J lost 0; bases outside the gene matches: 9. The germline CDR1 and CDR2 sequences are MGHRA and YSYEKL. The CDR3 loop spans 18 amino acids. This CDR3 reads CASSRRDRAAATNEKLFF. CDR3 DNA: TGCGCCAGCAGCCGCCGGGACAGGGCGGCGGCAACTAATGAAAAACTGTTTTTT.

In nucleotides, the CDR3 is TGTGCCAGTAGGCTACTCTCTGGGGCCAACGTCCTGACTTTC. Protein product: CASRLLSGANVLTF. This chain links TRBV19 with TRBJ2-6, with D unresolved. The V gene lost 6 bases and the J gene lost 0 bases, with 6 bases spanning the gap. There are 14 residues in the CDR3. The germline V gene encodes CDR1 LNHDA and CDR2 SQIVND (reference sequence).

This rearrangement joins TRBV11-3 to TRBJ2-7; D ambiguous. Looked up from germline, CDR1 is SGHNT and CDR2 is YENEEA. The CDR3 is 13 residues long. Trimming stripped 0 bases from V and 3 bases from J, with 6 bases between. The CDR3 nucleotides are TGTGCCAGCAGCTTAGAAGGCAGCTACGAGCAGTACTTC. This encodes CASSLEGSYEQYF.

CDR3 protein: CASRQNRGAGGLLNQPQHF. The CDR3 DNA is TGTGCCAGCAGACAAAACAGGGGCGCGGGCGGTTTACTCAATCAGCCCCAGCATTTT. The chain employs TRBV6-7 and TRBJ1-5; TRBD1 matches 7 bases. TRBV6-7 qualifies as an ORF whose function is uncertain. This CDR3 contains 19 residues. Trimming took 6 bases from V and 3 from J; bases not matched to a gene: 20.

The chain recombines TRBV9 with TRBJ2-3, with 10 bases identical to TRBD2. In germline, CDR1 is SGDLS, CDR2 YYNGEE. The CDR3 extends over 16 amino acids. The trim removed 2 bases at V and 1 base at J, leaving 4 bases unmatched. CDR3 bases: TGTGCCAGCAGCGTCACCGGGACTAGCGGCACAGATACGCAGTATTTT. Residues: CASSVTGTSGTDTQYF.

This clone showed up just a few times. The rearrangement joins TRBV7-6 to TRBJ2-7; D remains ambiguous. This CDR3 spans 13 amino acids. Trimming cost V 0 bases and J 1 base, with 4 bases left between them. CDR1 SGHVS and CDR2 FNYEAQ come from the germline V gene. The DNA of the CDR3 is TGTGCCAGCAGCTTAGCGGCGTCCTACGAGCAGTACTTC. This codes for CASSLAASYEQYF.

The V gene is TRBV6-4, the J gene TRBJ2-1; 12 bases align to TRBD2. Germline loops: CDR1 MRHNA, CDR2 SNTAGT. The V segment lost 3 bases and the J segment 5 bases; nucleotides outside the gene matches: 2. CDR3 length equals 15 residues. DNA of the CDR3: TGTGCCAGCAGTGAGGGACTAGCGGGTAACAATGAGCAGTTCTTC. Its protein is CASSEGLAGNNEQFF.

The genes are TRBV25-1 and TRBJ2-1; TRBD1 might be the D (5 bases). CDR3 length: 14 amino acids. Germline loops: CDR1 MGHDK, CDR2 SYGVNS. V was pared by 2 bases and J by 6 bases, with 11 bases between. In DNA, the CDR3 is TGTGCCAGCAGTGAAGACAGTTTCTCCAATGAGCAGTTCTTC. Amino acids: CASSEDSFSNEQFF.

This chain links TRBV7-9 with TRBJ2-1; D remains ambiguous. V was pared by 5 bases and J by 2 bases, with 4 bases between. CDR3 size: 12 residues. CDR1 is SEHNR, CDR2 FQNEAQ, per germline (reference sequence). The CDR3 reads CASSPTYNEQFF. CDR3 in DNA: TGTGCCAGCAGCCCTACCTACAATGAGCAGTTCTTC. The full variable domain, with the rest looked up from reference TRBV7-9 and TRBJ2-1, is DTGVSQNPRHKITKRGQNVTFRCDPISEHNRLYWYRQTLGQGPEFLTYFQNEAQLEKSRLLSDRFSAERPKGSFSTLEIQRTEQGDSAMYLCASSPTYNEQFFGPGTRLTVL.

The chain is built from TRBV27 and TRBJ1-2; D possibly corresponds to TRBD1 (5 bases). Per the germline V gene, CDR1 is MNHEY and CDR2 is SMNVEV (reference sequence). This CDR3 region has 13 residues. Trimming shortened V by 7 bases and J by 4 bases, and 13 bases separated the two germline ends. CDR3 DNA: TGTGCCAGCAAGGGTGCAGGGACCTATGGCTACACCTTC. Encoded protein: CASKGAGTYGYTF.

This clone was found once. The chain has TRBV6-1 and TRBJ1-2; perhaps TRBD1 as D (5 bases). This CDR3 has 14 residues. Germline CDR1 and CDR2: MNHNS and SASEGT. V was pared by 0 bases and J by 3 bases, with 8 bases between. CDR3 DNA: TGTGCCAGCAGTGAAGCAGGGGCCTACTATGGCTACACCTTC. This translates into CASSEAGAYYGYTF.

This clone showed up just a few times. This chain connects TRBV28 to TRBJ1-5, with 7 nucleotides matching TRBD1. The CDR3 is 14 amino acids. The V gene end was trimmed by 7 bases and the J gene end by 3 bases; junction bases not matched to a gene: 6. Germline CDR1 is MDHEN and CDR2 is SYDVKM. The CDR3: CASNLDRVNQPQHF. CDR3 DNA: TGTGCCAGCAACCTAGACAGGGTCAATCAGCCCCAGCATTTT. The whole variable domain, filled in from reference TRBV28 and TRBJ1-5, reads DVKVTQSSRYLVKRTGEKVFLECVQDMDHENMFWYRQDPGLGLRLIYFSYDVKMKEKGDIPEGYSVSREKKERFSLILESASTNQTSMYLCASNLDRVNQPQHFGDGTRLSIL.

CDR3 sequence reads: CASSSGQGPRDYEQYF. The CDR3 nucleotides read TGTGCCAGCAGCTCAGGACAGGGGCCACGAGACTACGAGCAGTACTTC. This rearrangement joins TRBV5-4 to TRBJ2-7; 9 positions match TRBD1. In germline, CDR1 is SGHNT, CDR2 YYREEE (reference sequence). V was pared by 3 bases and J by 3 bases, with 10 bases of the junction left unmatched. This CDR3 has 16 residues.

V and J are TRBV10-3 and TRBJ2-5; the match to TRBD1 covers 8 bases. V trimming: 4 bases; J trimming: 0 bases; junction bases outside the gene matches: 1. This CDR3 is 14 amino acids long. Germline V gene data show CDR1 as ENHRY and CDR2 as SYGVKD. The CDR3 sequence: CAISGDRYQETQYF. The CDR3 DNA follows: TGTGCCATCAGTGGGGACAGGTACCAAGAGACCCAGTACTTC.

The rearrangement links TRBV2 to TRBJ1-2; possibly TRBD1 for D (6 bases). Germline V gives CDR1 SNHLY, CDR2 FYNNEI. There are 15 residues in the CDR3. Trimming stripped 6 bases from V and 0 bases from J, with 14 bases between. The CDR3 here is CASRRTAPANYGYTF. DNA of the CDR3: TGTGCCAGCAGGAGGACAGCTCCAGCTAACTATGGCTACACCTTC.

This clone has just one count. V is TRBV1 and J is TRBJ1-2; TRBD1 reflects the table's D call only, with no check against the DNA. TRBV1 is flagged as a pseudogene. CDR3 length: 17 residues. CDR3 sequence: CTSSQRDRAAQIYGYTF. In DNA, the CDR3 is TGCACCAGCAGCCAACGCGACAGGGCAGCTCAAATCTATGGCTACACCTTC.

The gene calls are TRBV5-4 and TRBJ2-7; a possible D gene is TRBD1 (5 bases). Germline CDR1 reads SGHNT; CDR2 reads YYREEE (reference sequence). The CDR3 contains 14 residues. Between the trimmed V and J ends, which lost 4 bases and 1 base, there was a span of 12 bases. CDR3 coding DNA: TGTGCCAGCAGCCATCCCGACAGATCCTACGAGCAGTACTTC. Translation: CASSHPDRSYEQYF.

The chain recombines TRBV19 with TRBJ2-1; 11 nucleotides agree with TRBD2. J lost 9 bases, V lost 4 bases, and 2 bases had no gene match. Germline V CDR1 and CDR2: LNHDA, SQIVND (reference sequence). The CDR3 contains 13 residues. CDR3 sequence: CASSTLAGGEQFF. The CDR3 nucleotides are TGTGCCAGTAGTACCCTAGCGGGAGGTGAGCAGTTCTTC. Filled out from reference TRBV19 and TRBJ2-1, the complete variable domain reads DGGITQSPKYLFRKEGQNVTLSCEQNLNHDAMYWYRQDPGQGLRLIYYSQIVNDFQKGDIAEGYSVSREKKESFPLTVTSAQKNPTAFYLCASSTLAGGEQFFGPGTRLTVL.

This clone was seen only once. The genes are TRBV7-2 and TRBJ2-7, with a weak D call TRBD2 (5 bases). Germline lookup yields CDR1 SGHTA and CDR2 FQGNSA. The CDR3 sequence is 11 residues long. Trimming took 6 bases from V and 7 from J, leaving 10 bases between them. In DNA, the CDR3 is TGTGCCAGCAGGACGGGGATGGAGCAGTACTTC. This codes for CASRTGMEQYF.

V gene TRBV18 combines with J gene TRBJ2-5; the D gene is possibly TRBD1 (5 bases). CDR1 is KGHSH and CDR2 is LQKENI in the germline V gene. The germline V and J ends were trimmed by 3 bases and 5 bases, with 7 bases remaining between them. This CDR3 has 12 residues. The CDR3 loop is CASSPTGETQYF. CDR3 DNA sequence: TGTGCCAGCTCACCTACAGGCGAGACCCAGTACTTC.

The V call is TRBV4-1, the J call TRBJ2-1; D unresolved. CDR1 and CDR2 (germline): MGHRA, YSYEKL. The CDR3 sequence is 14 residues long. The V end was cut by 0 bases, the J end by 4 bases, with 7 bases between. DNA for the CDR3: TGCGCCAGCAGCCAAGATTATCTGTACAATGAGCAGTTCTTC. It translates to CASSQDYLYNEQFF.

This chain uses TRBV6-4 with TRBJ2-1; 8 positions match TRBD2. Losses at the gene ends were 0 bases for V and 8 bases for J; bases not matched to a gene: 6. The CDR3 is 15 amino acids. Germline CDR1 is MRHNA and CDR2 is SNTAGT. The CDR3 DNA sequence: TGTGCCAGCAGTGACTCTTCGGGGGGGCCGGATGAGCAGTTCTTC. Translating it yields CASSDSSGGPDEQFF.

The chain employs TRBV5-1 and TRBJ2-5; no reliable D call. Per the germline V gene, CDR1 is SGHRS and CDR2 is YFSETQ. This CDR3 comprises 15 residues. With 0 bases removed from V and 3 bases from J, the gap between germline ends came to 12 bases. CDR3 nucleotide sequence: TGCGCCAGCAGCTTGGTGGCTGACCCAGAAGAGACCCAGTACTTC. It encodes CASSLVADPEETQYF.